The 26 T cell receptor beta chains reported below all come from one sample, sequenced in a study of human T cells and chemical hapten exposure. One entry per CDR3 protein results from TCRdb running MiXCR on the 5' RACE reads. Of approximately 140,000 distinct CDR3 sequences listed, 3.5% to 5% are singletons. It was from unfractionated whole blood that total RNA was extracted. The receptors shown here come from a female donor in good health.

Ten or more counts support this clonotype. The chain joins TRBV12-3 or TRBV12-4 to TRBJ1-5; 7 bases line up with TRBD1. The length of the CDR3 is 16 residues. The ends lost 2 bases at V and 2 bases at J; junction bases unmatched: 6. CDR3 amino acids: CASSLLQGKRNQPQHF. CDR3 sequence (DNA): TGTGCCAGCAGTTTACTACAGGGGAAGCGCAATCAGCCCCAGCATTTT.

This clonotype was counted ten times or more. V is TRBV20-1 and J is TRBJ2-1; 7 bases line up with TRBD1. The CDR3 sequence is 14 residues long. Trimming at V came to 6 bases and at J to 0 bases, leaving 5 bases not matched to a gene. Looked up from germline, CDR1 is DFQATT and CDR2 is SNEGSKA (reference sequence). CDR3 amino acids: CSADRVSSYNEQFF. For the CDR3, the DNA is TGCAGTGCCGACAGGGTAAGCTCCTACAATGAGCAGTTCTTC.

This chain connects TRBV5-1 to TRBJ2-3, with 13 bases fitting TRBD2. Germline lookup yields CDR1 SGHRS and CDR2 YFSETQ. J lost 4 bases, V lost 1 base, and 6 bases had no gene match. This CDR3 spans 17 amino acids. CDR3 residues: CASSLTSGGARPDTQYF. CDR3 nucleotide sequence: TGCGCCAGCAGCTTGACTAGCGGGGGGGCCCGCCCAGATACGCAGTATTTT.

This clonotype was seen many times. This sequence joins TRBV6-6 and TRBJ2-7; D could derive from TRBD1 or TRBD2 (5 bases each). The CDR3 has 13 residues. The germline V gene has CDR1 MNHNY and CDR2 SVGAGI (reference sequence). The V and J ends lost 2 bases and 7 bases respectively, with 12 bases between them. The CDR3 DNA reads TGTGCCAGCAGTTACCCGCAGGGACGGGAGCAGTACTTC. Encoded protein: CASSYPQGREQYF.

This clonotype was seen only a few times. CDR3 DNA sequence: TGTGCCAGCAGTGAATCCACAGGGGGAATCAACTATGGCTACACCTTC. Its translation is CASSESTGGINYGYTF. J is TRBJ1-2 and V is TRBV6-1, with TRBD1 matching 8 bases. CDR1 is MNHNS, CDR2 SASEGT, per germline. The length of the CDR3 is 16 residues. The trim removed 2 bases at V and 2 bases at J, leaving 7 bases unmatched.

This chain connects TRBV29-1 to TRBJ1-1, with D hard to call. CDR1 and CDR2 from the germline V gene are SQVTM and ANQGSEA. CDR3 length: 13 amino acids. V lost 2 bases and J lost 1, with 8 bases in between. CDR3 in amino acids: CSVERQRNTEAFF. DNA for the CDR3: TGCAGCGTTGAACGCCAGAGGAACACTGAAGCTTTCTTT.

Details on this clonotype: A clone one base away is much larger, so this may be a read error. Here the CDR3 DNA reads TGTGCCAGCAGCCCAGTGATAAGCACAGATACGCAGTATTTT. Encoded protein: CASSPVISTDTQYF. The chain joins TRBV5-5 to TRBJ2-3; D unresolved. This CDR3 contains 14 residues. V dropped 4 bases and J dropped 0 bases, with 9 bases sitting between them. The germline gives CDR1 SGHKS, CDR2 YYEKEE (reference sequence).

This clonotype occurred many times. The V call is TRBV5-1, the J call TRBJ1-2; D not resolved. The CDR3 sequence is 13 residues long. V lost 0 bases to trimming and J lost 8 bases, with 11 bases between them. The germline V gene has CDR1 SGHRS and CDR2 YFSETQ. Written as DNA, the CDR3 is TGCGCCAGCAGCTTGGCTGGAACGGAAGGCTACACCTTC. Translating gives CASSLAGTEGYTF. Full variable domain (missing parts from reference TRBV5-1 and TRBJ1-2): KAGVTQTPRYLIKTRGQQVTLSCSPISGHRSVSWYQQTPGQGLQFLFEYFSETQRNKGNFPGRFSGRQFSNSRSEMNVSTLELGDSALYLCASSLAGTEGYTFGSGTRLTVV.

This clonotype was detected ten times or more. The chain couples TRBV5-5 to TRBJ2-1, with 11 bases lining up with TRBD1. V was pared by 4 bases and J by 5 bases, with 5 bases of the junction left unmatched. This CDR3 has 15 amino acids. Germline values: CDR1 SGHKS, CDR2 YYEKEE (reference sequence). This CDR3 reads CASSRTGGRNNEQFF. The CDR3 DNA follows: TGTGCCAGCAGCCGGACAGGGGGCCGTAACAATGAGCAGTTCTTC. The variable domain in full, with the rest retrieved from reference TRBV5-5 and TRBJ2-1, is DAGVTQSPTHLIKTRGQQVTLRCSPISGHKSVSWYQQVLGQGPQFIFQYYEKEERGRGNFPDRFSARQFPNYSSELNVNALLLGDSALYLCASSRTGGRNNEQFFGPGTRLTVL.

At least ten counts were recorded for this clonotype. This chain connects TRBV4-2 to TRBJ1-6; no definite D call. The germline V gene has CDR1 LGHNA and CDR2 YNFKEQ. This CDR3 is built from 16 residues. Between the trimmed V and J ends, which lost 0 bases and 10 bases, there was a span of 16 bases. In nucleotides, the CDR3 is TGTGCCAGCAGCCAAGATTTGTTGGCCGGGTTCTCACCCCTCCACTTT. Protein product: CASSQDLLAGFSPLHF.

This clonotype was counted many times. The gene calls are TRBV15 and TRBJ2-7; no clear D. Trimming took 1 base from V and 0 from J, leaving 4 bases between them. The CDR3 is 13 residues long. Germline V lookup: CDR1 LNHNV, CDR2 YYDKDF (reference sequence). The CDR3 DNA reads TGTGCCACCAGCAGAGCGGCCTCCTACGAGCAGTACTTC. Its translation is CATSRAASYEQYF.

This clonotype was detected ten times or more. This sequence joins TRBV5-1 and TRBJ2-1, with TRBD2 matching 10 bases. Germline V gives CDR1 SGHRS, CDR2 YFSETQ. This CDR3 is built from 15 residues. Trimming removed 2 bases from V and 9 bases from J; junction bases left unmatched: 8. CDR3: CASSFSLAGDLEQFF. For the CDR3, the DNA is TGCGCCAGCAGCTTTTCGCTAGCGGGGGATCTTGAGCAGTTCTTC.

This clonotype appeared many times. The genes are TRBV4-2 and TRBJ2-7; D may be TRBD2 (6 bases). The CDR3 runs 15 residues. Germline loops: CDR1 LGHNA, CDR2 YNFKEQ. The ends were cut back, 0 bases at V and 4 bases at J, with 13 bases in the middle. The chain's CDR3 is CASSQDASAGYEQYF. The CDR3 nucleotides read TGTGCCAGCAGCCAAGACGCTAGCGCCGGATACGAGCAGTACTTC.

This clonotype was picked up many times. V and J are TRBV20-1 and TRBJ2-2; possible D gene TRBD2, 6 bases. V was pared by 1 base and J by 7 bases, with 19 bases between. This CDR3 has 16 residues. Germline V gene lookup returns CDR1 DFQATT and CDR2 SNEGSKA (reference sequence). The DNA of the CDR3 is TGCAGTGCTAGAGCCCCATTGGGGACTCGGAACGGGGAGCTGTTTTTT. Its protein is CSARAPLGTRNGELFF.

This clonotype was found many times. CDR3 amino acids: CASSPRQGRGNTEAFF. For the CDR3, the DNA is TGTGCCAGCAGCCCCAGACAGGGCCGAGGTAACACTGAAGCTTTCTTT. The chain employs TRBV7-9 and TRBJ1-1; TRBD1 matches 7 bases. The V and J ends lost 5 bases and 2 bases, in that order; junction bases with no gene match: 11. Germline lookup yields CDR1 SEHNR and CDR2 FQNEAQ (reference sequence). CDR3 length: 16 amino acids.

This clonotype was detected ten times or more. The chain links TRBV7-2 to TRBJ2-1, with D unclear. Germline CDR1 and CDR2: SGHTA and FQGNSA. This CDR3 region has 15 residues. V was shortened by 8 bases and J by 3 bases, with 17 bases between the two germline ends. The CDR3 protein is CASASRRAFYNEQFF. CDR3 coding DNA: TGTGCCAGCGCGTCTCGTAGGGCGTTCTACAATGAGCAGTTCTTC.

This clonotype was counted ten times or more. The V gene is TRBV6-2 or TRBV6-3, the J gene TRBJ2-5; D is perhaps TRBD1 (6 bases). V was pared by 5 bases and J by 2 bases, with 9 bases between. The CDR3 spans 13 residues. Germline V gene lookup returns CDR1 MNHEY and CDR2 SVGEGT. Here the CDR3 DNA reads TGTGCCAGCAGTGGACAGCCACAAGAGACCCAGTACTTC. Amino acid sequence: CASSGQPQETQYF.

This chain uses TRBV27 with TRBJ2-4; 11 nucleotides line up with TRBD1. The CDR3 covers 17 residues. Trimming took 1 base from V and 3 from J; bases not matched to a gene: 5. CDR1 and CDR2 (germline): MNHEY, SMNVEV (reference sequence). This CDR3 is CASSLLDRGLDKNIQYF. In nucleotides, the CDR3 is TGTGCCAGCAGTTTATTGGACAGGGGGCTAGACAAAAACATTCAGTACTTC.

This clonotype has at least ten counts. This rearrangement joins TRBV12-3 or TRBV12-4 to TRBJ2-3; the D is unclear. Trimming removed 4 bases at V and 3 bases at J, with 14 bases between. The CDR3 runs 15 residues. The CDR3 bases are TGTGCCAGCAGTTCCCCTCTTAGAGCTACAGATACGCAGTATTTT. Its protein is CASSSPLRATDTQYF.

Many counts were recorded for this clonotype. This chain joins TRBV5-4 and TRBJ1-5; 10 positions match TRBD1. The J segment lost 6 bases and the V segment lost 4 bases, leaving 7 bases of the junction unmatched. This CDR3 has 15 residues. The germline CDR1 and CDR2 sequences are SGHNT and YYREEE (reference sequence). DNA of the CDR3: TGTGCCAGCAGCATCGGGACAGGGGTCGGTCAGCCCCAGCATTTT. As protein: CASSIGTGVGQPQHF.

This sequence joins TRBV3-1 and TRBJ2-1; TRBD2 aligns across 8 bases. The germline gives CDR1 LGHDT, CDR2 YNNKEL (reference sequence). CDR3 size: 18 residues. V lost 1 base, J lost 2 bases, and 10 bases stayed unmatched. The CDR3 bases are TGTGCCAGCAGCCAAGGGGGAAGGGCTAGCGGGCCCTACAATGAGCAGTTCTTC. This codes for CASSQGGRASGPYNEQFF.

This clonotype appeared many times. The chain has TRBV7-2 and TRBJ1-5; TRBD1 matches at 10 bases. The CDR3 totals 15 residues. The germline V gene encodes CDR1 SGHTA and CDR2 FQGNSA. With 6 bases clipped from V and 7 bases from J, the junction kept 9 bases outside the gene matches. CDR3 in amino acids: CASRSGQGFGQPQHF. The CDR3 DNA is TGTGCCAGCAGATCGGGACAGGGGTTTGGGCAGCCCCAGCATTTT.

The chain is built from TRBV6-6 and TRBJ2-5; D assignment may be TRBD1 or TRBD2 (5 bases each). CDR3 size: 16 residues. Looked up from germline, CDR1 is MNHNY and CDR2 is SVGAGI (reference sequence). V shed 2 bases and J shed 2 bases, with 15 bases lying between them. The CDR3 sequence is CASSYLGESQQETQYF. The CDR3 region has the DNA TGTGCCAGCAGTTACCTGGGGGAATCCCAACAAGAGACCCAGTACTTC.

There are many counts of this clonotype. This chain links TRBV7-2 with TRBJ1-1; perhaps TRBD1 as D (5 bases). Germline lookup yields CDR1 SGHTA and CDR2 FQGNSA. Trimming shortened V by 2 bases and J by 6 bases, and 16 bases separated the two germline ends. CDR3 length equals 15 residues. The CDR3 here is CASSLRAPGGAEAFF. Written as DNA, the CDR3 is TGTGCCAGCAGCTTAAGGGCCCCCGGGGGAGCTGAAGCTTTCTTT.

This clonotype appeared a few times. This chain links TRBV7-6 with TRBJ2-3; TRBD1 matches 7 bases. After removal of 0 bases from V and 2 bases from J, the junction contained 14 bases not matched to a gene. Germline V gene lookup returns CDR1 SGHVS and CDR2 FNYEAQ. The CDR3 is 19 residues long. The CDR3 reads CASSLAGEVWDSVTDTQYF. Written as DNA, the CDR3 is TGTGCCAGCAGCTTAGCGGGTGAGGTATGGGACAGCGTCACAGATACGCAGTATTTT.

This clonotype was seen many times. The chain recombines TRBV2 with TRBJ2-4, with D possibly TRBD1 on 6 matching bases. V lost 7 bases, J lost 11 bases, and 18 bases lay in between. CDR1 is SNHLY and CDR2 is FYNNEI in the germline V gene. The CDR3 length is 13 residues. The CDR3 here is CASNLEQGEFQYF. The CDR3 DNA reads TGTGCCAGCAACTTGGAACAGGGAGAGTTTCAGTACTTC.